These T cell receptor beta chains were read from a single sample in a study of CD8 T cells in ankylosing spondylitis. TCRdb recomputed calls from the 5' RACE reads with MiXCR, one row per CDR3 protein. The sample records approximately 15,000 distinct CDR3 sequences, around 2.8% being singletons. The specimen was blood, either unsorted or a sorted T cell fraction (not recorded which). Source of these receptors: a male donor with ankylosing spondylitis or in good health (not recorded which). CDR3s include the opening cysteine and the closing phenylalanine or tryptophan. A D gene is named only where the DNA matches it firmly. Clone size is stated in some rows and not others, as once, few, many or a class when expanded.

DNA	CDR3	size	D	J	V
TGTGCCAGCAGCGTAGGATACAAGAACACTGAAGCTTTCTTT	CASSVGYKNTEAFF	many	NA	TRBJ1-1	TRBV9
TGTGCCAGCAGCGTAGATACTACAGGGGGCACAGATACGCAGTATTTT	CASSVDTTGGTDTQYF	NA	TRBD1	TRBJ2-3	TRBV9
TGTGCCAGCAGCGAACACCCGACCTCTGGAAACACCATATATTTT	CASSEHPTSGNTIYF	many	NA	TRBJ1-3	TRBV9
TGTGCCAGCAGCCCCCGGCGGGGGATTGGGTCACCCCTCCACTTT	CASSPRRGIGSPLHF	many	NA	TRBJ1-6	TRBV9
TGTGCCAGCAGCGTAGCCGGGACTCACTACAATGAGCAGTTCTTC	CASSVAGTHYNEQFF	many	NA	TRBJ2-1	TRBV9
TGTGCCAGCAAGAGTGAAGGAGATACGCAGTATTTT	CASKSEGDTQYF	many	NA	TRBJ2-3	TRBV9
TGTGCCAGCAGCTCTCTCGACAGGGGTCAAAACATTCAGTACTTC	CASSSLDRGQNIQYF	many	TRBD1	TRBJ2-4	TRBV9
TGTGCCAGCAGCGTCACTAGCGGGAGCCTAGAGACCCAGTACTTC	CASSVTSGSLETQYF	many	TRBD2	TRBJ2-5	TRBV9
TGTGCCAGCAGCGTAGCTACTGGCGGGAGGGCCACAGATACGCAGTATTTT	CASSVATGGRATDTQYF	many	TRBD2	TRBJ2-3	TRBV9
TGTGCCAGCAGCGTAGGGGGCGGGGGGACTCGCGAGCAGTACTTC	CASSVGGGGTREQYF	many	TRBD2	TRBJ2-7	TRBV9
TGTGCCAGCAGCGTAATGGGACAGGGGGTGAACACTGAAGCTTTCTTT	CASSVMGQGVNTEAFF	many	TRBD1	TRBJ1-1	TRBV9
TGTGCCAGCAGCGTAGAGGTAGGCCAAGAGACCCAGTACTTC	CASSVEVGQETQYF	many	NA	TRBJ2-5	TRBV9
TGTGCCAGCAGCGTATCTAGACGCACAGATACGCAGTATTTT	CASSVSRRTDTQYF	many	NA	TRBJ2-3	TRBV9
TGTGCCAGCAGCGTAGCTCCCCGGGCAGATACGCAGTATTTT	CASSVAPRADTQYF	medium-sized	NA	TRBJ2-3	TRBV9
TGTGCCAGCAGTTTATCGGGGGCAGCTGGAAACACCATATATTTT	CASSLSGAAGNTIYF	many	NA	TRBJ1-3	TRBV27
TGTGCCAGCAGCCCTTTTATAACAGGGTCGGCGGACACCATATATTTT	CASSPFITGSADTIYF	many	NA	TRBJ1-3	TRBV9
TGTGCCAGCAGCGCCTTCGCGGGACAGGGGTTCTATGGCTACACCTTC	CASSAFAGQGFYGYTF	many	TRBD1	TRBJ1-2	TRBV9
TGTGCCAGCAGCGCCATGGGGATTGGAGATACGCAGTATTTT	CASSAMGIGDTQYF	many	NA	TRBJ2-3	TRBV9
TGTGCCAGCAGAGACACAGGGTACTATGGCTACACCTTC	CASRDTGYYGYTF	many	NA	TRBJ1-2	TRBV9
TGTGCCAGCAGCGTAGCAGCTGTCTCCGGGCACACCGGGGAGCTGTTTTTT	CASSVAAVSGHTGELFF	many	NA	TRBJ2-2	TRBV9
TGTGCCAGCAGCGTACCTGGATCACCCCTCCACTTT	CASSVPGSPLHF	many	NA	TRBJ1-6	TRBV9
TGTGCCAGCAGGCCTTCAACTAGGAGCTCCTACAATGAGCAGTTCTTC	CASRPSTRSSYNEQFF	many	NA	TRBJ2-1	TRBV9
TGTGCCAGCAGCGTAGGACTGGCCGGGTCCTACAATGAGCAGTTCTTC	CASSVGLAGSYNEQFF	many	NA	TRBJ2-1	TRBV9
TGTGCCAGCAGCGTAGGAATGGGGGAAGAGACCCAGTACTTC	CASSVGMGEETQYF	many	NA	TRBJ2-5	TRBV9
TGTGCCAGCAGCGTCGGCAGCACGTCCTATGGCTACACCTTC	CASSVGSTSYGYTF	many	NA	TRBJ1-2	TRBV9
TGTGCCAGCAGCGTAGACGACTCTGGAAACACCATATATTTT	CASSVDDSGNTIYF	few	NA	TRBJ1-3	TRBV9
TGTGCCAGCAGCGTAACGACAGGGGGCAATGAAAAACTGTTTTTT	CASSVTTGGNEKLFF	many	TRBD1	TRBJ1-4	TRBV9
TGTGCCAGCAGCGAACTCCAGGGTATTAACACTGAAGCTTTCTTT	CASSELQGINTEAFF	medium-sized	NA	TRBJ1-1	TRBV9
TGTGCCAGCAGCGAGGGGACTAGCGGGAGGGCTTACGAGCAGTACTTC	CASSEGTSGRAYEQYF	many	TRBD2	TRBJ2-7	TRBV9
TGTGCCAGCAGCTTTCGGACCGATTCTTATGGCTACACCTTC	CASSFRTDSYGYTF	NA	NA	TRBJ1-2	TRBV9
TGTGCCAGCAGCGTTGGGGCGGGTAGTATCCCCCAAGAGACCCAGTACTTC	CASSVGAGSIPQETQYF	many	NA	TRBJ2-5	TRBV9
TGTGCCAGCAGCGTAGATCTTAGGGGGCGAGTCGGGACCCAGTACTTC	CASSVDLRGRVGTQYF	many	TRBD1	TRBJ2-5	TRBV9
TGTGCCAGCAGCCCCCCCGGGACTAGCGGGGGGGACACAGATACGCAGTATTTT	CASSPPGTSGGDTDTQYF	many	TRBD2	TRBJ2-3	TRBV9
TGTGCCAGCAGCACCGGGGGCGAGAACACTGAAGCTTTCTTT	CASSTGGENTEAFF	many	NA	TRBJ1-1	TRBV9
TGTGCCAGCAGCACCCTAAGCGGGCTAGCGGGGGACCCGAGATATACAGATACGCAGTATTTT	CASSTLSGLAGDPRYTDTQYF	many	TRBD2	TRBJ2-3	TRBV9
TGTGCCAGCAGCGAAGGACGGTCCCGTAACACTGAAGCTTTCTTT	CASSEGRSRNTEAFF	medium-sized	NA	TRBJ1-1	TRBV9
TGTGCCAGCAGCCCTGCTTCAACAGGGGGCACAGATACGCAGTATTTT	CASSPASTGGTDTQYF	many	TRBD1	TRBJ2-3	TRBV9
TGTGCCAGCATCCAAGGAGGGGTCGAGCAGTACTTC	CASIQGGVEQYF	medium-sized	NA	TRBJ2-7	TRBV6-5
TGCGCCAGCAGCCGACTTCGGAAAATCAAGGACGGCTACACCTTC	CASSRLRKIKDGYTF	NA	NA	TRBJ1-2	TRBV23-1
TGTGCCAGCAGCACCGGGGGAGGGATTCCGAACACCGGGGAGCTGTTTTTT	CASSTGGGIPNTGELFF	medium-sized	TRBD2	TRBJ2-2	TRBV9
TGTGCCAGCAGCCCGACTAGCGGGAGCCCGCAGTATTTT	CASSPTSGSPQYF	many	TRBD2	TRBJ2-3	TRBV9
TGTGCCAGCAGCGTAGAGGTAGCGGGGGGCATCCGGACCGGGGAGCTGTTTTTT	CASSVEVAGGIRTGELFF	many	TRBD2	TRBJ2-2	TRBV9
TGTGCCAGCAGCGTAGGGGGGGGCAAGGGCTACGAGCAGTACTTC	CASSVGGGKGYEQYF	many	NA	TRBJ2-7	TRBV9
TGTGCCAGCAGCCCCGGTGTGGGGCCCGGGGAGCTGTTTTTT	CASSPGVGPGELFF	many	NA	TRBJ2-2	TRBV9
TGTGCCAGCAGCGGGACAGGGGGCACCTATAATTCACCCCTCCACTTT	CASSGTGGTYNSPLHF	many	TRBD1	TRBJ1-6	TRBV9
TGTGCCAGCAGCGTAGGGGACTTCGGGACACCCGTCACTGAAGCTTTCTTT	CASSVGDFGTPVTEAFF	many	NA	TRBJ1-1	TRBV9
TGTGCCAGCAGCTTCTCTAACCTAGCGGGATCGACAGATACGCAGTATTTT	CASSFSNLAGSTDTQYF	many	TRBD2	TRBJ2-3	TRBV9
TGTGCCAGCAGCGTAGGGGGACTAGCGGGAGGGGCAGATACGCAGTATTTT	CASSVGGLAGGADTQYF	many	TRBD2	TRBJ2-3	TRBV9
TGTGCCAGCAGCGTAGCGGGGGTTGGCACAGATACGCAGTATTTT	CASSVAGVGTDTQYF	many	NA	TRBJ2-3	TRBV9
TGTGCCAGCCCCCAGTCGGGGGAGGAAGAGACCCAGTACTTC	CASPQSGEEETQYF	many	NA	TRBJ2-5	TRBV27
TGTGCCAGCAGCGTAGATGGAGGGACGGAGACCCAGTACTTC	CASSVDGGTETQYF	many	NA	TRBJ2-5	TRBV9
TGTGCCAGCAGCAGAGGGGGACAGCTCTGGCAGCTGTTTTTT	CASSRGGQLWQLFF	many	TRBD1	TRBJ2-2	TRBV9
TGTGCCAGCAGCGCGGGACAGCCGGCTGGAAACACCATATATTTT	CASSAGQPAGNTIYF	many	TRBD1	TRBJ1-3	TRBV9
TGTGCCAGCAGCTACATCGGGGGAAGGGCGACGGGTTACAATGAGCAGTTCTTC	CASSYIGGRATGYNEQFF	many	NA	TRBJ2-1	TRBV9
TGTGCCAGCAGCGTACAAACCAGGCGCGGCACAGATACGCAGTATTTT	CASSVQTRRGTDTQYF	many	NA	TRBJ2-3	TRBV9
TGTGCCAGCAGCGTAGGTATTAGCGGGGGTGCAGATACGCAGTATTTT	CASSVGISGGADTQYF	medium-sized	TRBD2	TRBJ2-3	TRBV9
TGTGCCAGCAGCGTCCAGGGTACGAACACTGAAGCTTTCTTT	CASSVQGTNTEAFF	medium-sized	NA	TRBJ1-1	TRBV9